The source of this TCR beta chain is a study of T cells in Graves' hyperthyroidism and ophthalmopathy. Study background: Peripheral blood was collected at initial diagnosis, before any treatment.

Uncontrolled infection, other autoimmune disease, pregnancy or lactation barred patients from enrollment. Germline assignment: CDR1 ENHRY and CDR2 SYGVKD. V gave up 10 bases and J gave up 3 bases, with 13 bases separating them. The CDR3 length is 13 residues. Amplification of TCR beta CDR3 regions used RNA as the template. Carried out on the TCR CDR3, a first-round RT-PCR used the HTBI primer set. In TCRdb, the multiplex PCR reads were re-called with MiXCR into one record per CDR3 protein. The sample lists a few hundred thousand distinct CDR3 sequences; roughly 15% were seen once. This clonotype occurred many times.

The sample taken for sequencing was blood. V usage is TRBV10-3 and J usage is TRBJ2-1; D could derive from TRBD1 or TRBD2 (5 bases each). This receptor was identified in a woman in her thirties with Graves' ophthalmopathy. CDR3 coding DNA: TGTGCCACCGGGACGCAGGACTACAATGAGCAGTTCTTC. It is translated as CATGTQDYNEQFF.